This T cell receptor beta chain appears in the sequencing data of a study of cytomegalovirus exposure and HLA in healthy donors. Study findings and constraints: It was about 150 TCR beta chains that were listed as cytomegalovirus-associated.

The study ran its PCR with 60 Vbeta and 13 Jbeta primers. Clones were sequenced by immunoSEQ multiplex PCR, and TCRdb holds only the in-frame ones, with some missing. The sample yields some 150,000 clones, over 60% seen once. Note on this clone: Its antigen is unknown.

Germline V gene sequence: CDR1 SGHRS, CDR2 YFSETQ. The V segment lost 3 bases and the J segment 0 bases; nucleotides outside the gene matches: 0. The CDR3 spans 14 residues. Source material: PBMCs. The chain links TRBV5-1 to TRBJ2-7; TRBD1 agrees at 10 bases. The source of this sequence is a man aged 35-49 years in good health and CMV-seronegative. This chain's CDR3 is CASSWTGGSYEQYF. The CDR3 DNA follows: TGCGCCAGCAGCTGGACAGGGGGCTCCTACGAGCAGTACTTC.